This section outlines one TCR beta chain sequence together with its context. The antigen remains unidentified. The CDR3 is made up of 15 amino acids. Germline assignment: CDR1 KGHSH and CDR2 LQKENI. The J segment lost 5 bases and the V segment lost 6 bases, leaving 11 bases of the junction unmatched. ViraFEST used viral peptide pools to expand antigen-specific CD4+ T cells before sequencing. With roughly 10 days of culture completed, CD4+ T cells were isolated. Confirmation by PCR established that the person had SARS-CoV-2 infection between March and December 2020. Profiled with immunoSEQ multiplex PCR; TCRdb holds only in-frame clones, not every one. In the table there are nearly 45,000 clones, around 72% of which are singletons. The data were obtained in a study of vaccination effects on CD4 cells after COVID-19. General study findings and limits: In convalescents, spike-reactive clones (those seen post-vaccine) were mainly new vaccine-induced clones.

This receptor was taken from a human donor who had a prior SARS-CoV-2 infection. V and J are TRBV18 and TRBJ1-1, with TRBD1 identical over 8 bases. Sequenced here: CD4+ T cells from PBMCs cultured with a peptide pool, sampled before COVID-19 vaccination. The CDR3 spells CASSYQQGEWTEAFF. The CDR3 DNA sequence: TGTGCCAGCTCGTACCAACAGGGGGAATGGACTGAAGCTTTCTTT.